This entry features one T cell receptor beta chain sequence. Profiling relied on immunoSEQ multiplex PCR, and the TCRdb table lists in-frame clones only, not all of them. The sample has about 870,000 clones; around 93% are singletons. Germline V gene lookup returns CDR1 MDHEN and CDR2 SYDVKM. CDR3 length: 15 amino acids. The V end lost 3 bases, the J end lost 3 bases, and 14 bases lay between the germline ends. Naive CD8 cells lacked CD45RO and underwent positive selection for CCR7, leaving out terminally differentiated effector memory CD45RA+ cells. This specimen belongs to a study of shared clonotypes between healthy human individuals.

This chain connects TRBV28 to TRBJ1-2; perhaps TRBD1 as D (6 bases). The sample taken for sequencing was naive CD8+ T cells sorted from blood. This clonotype was obtained from a man between 25 and 39 years old in good health. The DNA of the CDR3 is TGTGCCAGCAGTTTCCGCCCGGACAGCCACTATGGCTACACCTTC. Amino acids: CASSFRPDSHYGYTF.